This T cell receptor beta chain was retrieved from a study of response to subunit inactivated influenza vaccine. Study results and limitations: Each seasonal influenza vaccination, the authors suggested, recruits few new T cells.

Each CDR3 protein gets one entry after TCRdb re-called the RT-PCR reads with MiXCR. The sample lists about 800,000 distinct CDR3 sequences, 21% seen once, with roughly 10% in the top ten. This clonotype was observed a handful of times. What it recognizes is unknown. With V trimmed by 6 bases and J by 1 base, 10 bases remained unmatched. The CDR3 is 15 amino acids. Germline V gives CDR1 SQVTM, CDR2 ANQGSEA. The V gene is TRBV29-1, the J gene TRBJ2-5; 8 bases match TRBD1. Specimen: PBMCs from blood, collected less than 6 days after vaccination. The TCR sequence derives from a middle-aged man who received an inactivated influenza vaccine. CDR3 DNA: TGCAGCGTGGCCACCGGGACAGGCCGCCAAGAGACCCAGTACTTC. It yields the protein CSVATGTGRQETQYF. The entire variable domain, with the rest obtained from reference TRBV29-1 and TRBJ2-5, is as follows: SAVISQKPSRDICQRGTSLTIQCQVDSQVTMMFWYRQQPGQSLTLIATANQGSEATYESGFVIDKFPISRPNLTFSTLTVSNMSPEDSSIYLCSVATGTGRQETQYFGPGTRLLVL.